These 20 T cell receptor beta chains were all obtained from the same sample, sequenced in a study of shared clonotypes between healthy human individuals (dated by TCRdb to about 2020). The library was produced with the immunoSEQ multiplex PCR assay. The immuneACCESS repertoire file appears here via TCRdb, limited to in-frame rearrangements. These files lack a portion of the clones; in checked studies, under half of the deficit traces to unresolved V genes, and the cause of the others is not known. The sample records millions of clones, about 92% of which are singletons. The top ten clones comprise over 0.12% of the sample. The sequenced sample was naive CD4+ T cells sorted from blood. The cell subset or site label here, explained by the study, means: CD45RA+ positively selected. These receptors were obtained from a man younger than 35 in good health.

The chain employs TRBV19 and TRBJ2-2; a weak D match, TRBD2 (5 bases). The CDR3 is 14 residues long. The V gene's germline CDR1 is LNHDA and CDR2 SQIVND (reference sequence). V dropped 5 bases and J dropped 4 bases, with 11 bases sitting between them. This CDR3 is CASSLRTGTGELFF. The CDR3, as DNA: TGTGCCAGTAGTCTCCGGACTGGCACCGGGGAGCTGTTTTTT.

For this clone: The sample holds other DNA sequences that translate to the same CDR3. The V and J genes are TRBV6-1 and TRBJ2-3, with D uncertain. Trimming stripped 8 bases from V and 0 bases from J, with 6 bases between. Germline V gene lookup returns CDR1 MNHNS and CDR2 SASEGT. CDR3 length equals 12 residues. DNA of the CDR3: TGTGCCAGCCGACCGAGCACAGATACGCAGTATTTT. Its protein product is CASRPSTDTQYF.

The chain has TRBV5-4 and TRBJ1-3, with 7 bases lining up with TRBD1. From germline, CDR1 is SGHNT and CDR2 YYREEE (reference sequence). V dropped 4 bases and J dropped 0; count of bases not matched to a gene: 4. There are 15 residues in the CDR3. This chain's CDR3 is CASSQGQLSGNTIYF. The CDR3 DNA sequence: TGTGCCAGCAGCCAGGGACAGCTCTCTGGAAACACCATATATTTT.

The chain has TRBV4-3 and TRBJ1-6, with D uncertain. V was clipped by 0 bases and J by 7 bases, with 13 bases between them. The germline gives CDR1 LGHNA, CDR2 YSLEER. This CDR3 is 16 amino acids long. CDR3 bases: TGCGCCAGCAGCCAAGATCGGGGTTGGGCGAATTCACCCCTCCACTTT. This encodes CASSQDRGWANSPLHF.

This chain uses TRBV7-9 with TRBJ2-3, with 7 bases identical to TRBD2. The germline V gene encodes CDR1 SEHNR and CDR2 FQNEAQ (reference sequence). V was clipped by 5 bases and J by 0 bases; unmatched bases: 5. The CDR3 length is 15 residues. The CDR3 spells CASSQGAGSTDTQYF. The CDR3 DNA reads as TGTGCCAGCAGCCAGGGAGCGGGAAGCACAGATACGCAGTATTTT.

The gene calls are TRBV9 and TRBJ2-7; D possibly corresponds to TRBD1 (6 bases). This CDR3 is built from 15 residues. CDR1 is SGDLS, CDR2 YYNGEE, per germline. The V gene lost 4 bases and the J gene lost 1 base, with 15 bases spanning the gap. The CDR3 region is CASSSLDSQSYEQYF. The DNA of the CDR3 is TGTGCCAGCAGCTCTCTGGACAGTCAATCCTACGAGCAGTACTTC.

This clone was counted a single time. This rearrangement joins TRBV6-5 to TRBJ2-3; perhaps TRBD2 as D (6 bases). Germline assignment: CDR1 MNHEY and CDR2 SVGAGI. The V end was cut by 6 bases, the J end by 0 bases, with 13 bases between. This CDR3 region has 15 residues. The CDR3 loop reads CASRPQRASTDTQYF. In DNA, the CDR3 is TGTGCCAGCAGACCTCAGCGGGCTAGCACAGATACGCAGTATTTT.

The V and J genes are TRBV7-8 and TRBJ1-1; the D is unclear. This CDR3 comprises 15 residues. The germline gives CDR1 SGHVS, CDR2 FQNEAQ. V lost 2 bases to trimming and J lost 0 bases, with 10 bases between them. The chain's CDR3 is CASSLIESMNTEAFF. The CDR3 region has the DNA TGTGCCAGCAGCTTAATCGAGAGCATGAACACTGAAGCTTTCTTT.

In this sample, this clone turned up once. The chain links TRBV18 to TRBJ1-5, with unresolved D. The CDR3 runs 15 residues. The germline V gene encodes CDR1 KGHSH and CDR2 LQKENI. V was shortened by 2 bases and J by 10 bases, with 18 bases between the two germline ends. CDR3 sequence reads: CASSPESGRGGPQHF. The CDR3, as DNA: TGTGCCAGCTCACCAGAATCAGGACGTGGTGGACCCCAGCATTTT.

The chain uses TRBV7-9 and TRBJ2-7; 9 nucleotides line up with TRBD1. Germline V gene sequence: CDR1 SEHNR, CDR2 FQNEAQ (reference sequence). The ends lost 5 bases at V and 6 bases at J; junction bases unmatched: 8. This CDR3 has 14 amino acids. CDR3: CASSNPDRGGEQYF. As DNA, the CDR3 is TGTGCCAGCAGCAACCCGGACAGGGGAGGCGAGCAGTACTTC.

The genes are TRBV7-2 and TRBJ2-7; 12 positions agree with TRBD2. Germline assignment: CDR1 SGHTA and CDR2 FQGNSA. This CDR3 contains 15 residues. V gave up 5 bases and J gave up 7 bases; unmatched junction bases: 9. The CDR3 coding sequence is TGTGCCAGCAGCCCAGTCGCTAGCGGGGGGGGAGAGCAGTACTTC. Translation: CASSPVASGGGEQYF. Looking up the rest from reference TRBV7-2 and TRBJ2-7 gives the full variable domain: GAGVSQSPSNKVTEKGKDVELRCDPISGHTALYWYRQSLGQGLEFLIYFQGNSAPDKSGLPSDRFSAERTGGSVSTLTIQRTQQEDSAVYLCASSPVASGGGEQYFGPGTRLTVT.

The table lists this clone with a few counts. At the DNA level, this CDR3 is encoded by other sequences in the same sample as well. The genes are TRBV11-2 and TRBJ2-7; 8 nucleotides agree with TRBD1. V gave up 1 base and J gave up 4 bases; unmatched junction bases: 3. The CDR3 has 14 amino acids. Germline V gives CDR1 SGHAT, CDR2 FQNNGV. The CDR3, as DNA: TGTGCCAGCAGCTTAGGGCAGGGGGCTTACGAGCAGTACTTC. Its translation: CASSLGQGAYEQYF.

The CDR3 region is CASSSGTSGSGTQYF. The CDR3 coding sequence is TGCGCCAGCAGCTCCGGGACTAGCGGGTCCGGGACCCAGTACTTC. The J gene is TRBJ2-5, the V gene TRBV5-1, with 12 bases lining up with TRBD2. The CDR3 is 15 residues long. Germline values: CDR1 SGHRS, CDR2 YFSETQ. V trimming: 3 bases; J trimming: 7 bases; junction bases outside the gene matches: 7.

This chain joins TRBV28 and TRBJ2-7; D remains ambiguous. The germline V and J ends were trimmed by 5 bases and 3 bases, with 17 bases remaining between them. The germline CDR1 and CDR2 sequences are MDHEN and SYDVKM. The CDR3 spans 15 residues. The CDR3 here is CASSLPRSTVYEQYF. The CDR3 bases are TGTGCCAGCAGTCTCCCCCGGAGTACGGTCTACGAGCAGTACTTC. The full variable domain, in which reference TRBV28 and TRBJ2-7 provide the parts outside the CDR3, is DVKVTQSSRYLVKRTGEKVFLECVQDMDHENMFWYRQDPGLGLRLIYFSYDVKMKEKGDIPEGYSVSREKKERFSLILESASTNQTSMYLCASSLPRSTVYEQYFGPGTRLTVT.

Note on this clone: This sample also contains other DNA sequences that code for the same CDR3. V gene TRBV5-1 combines with J gene TRBJ1-4; 9 bases agree with TRBD1. Unmatched junction bases numbered 5, after V lost 0 bases and J lost 5 bases. Germline V gene sequence: CDR1 SGHRS, CDR2 YFSETQ. The CDR3 runs 16 residues. The DNA of the CDR3 is TGCGCCAGCAGCTTGGCTACGGGACAGGGAAATGAAAAACTGTTTTTT. Translated, it gives CASSLATGQGNEKLFF.

CDR3 DNA: TGTGCCAGCAGTTTATTTTTGGGAGGAGAGCAGTACTTC. Its translation: CASSLFLGGEQYF. The chain combines TRBV27 with TRBJ2-7; D might be TRBD2 (6 bases). The CDR3 is 13 amino acids. V was cut by 1 base and J by 7 bases, with 11 bases left in between. Germline CDR1 MNHEY, CDR2 SMNVEV (reference sequence).

V and J are TRBV28 and TRBJ1-2, with unresolved D. The CDR3 loop spans 14 amino acids. V lost 6 bases and J 3 bases, leaving 14 bases between the germline ends. The V gene's germline CDR1 is MDHEN and CDR2 SYDVKM. This CDR3 reads CASRTSGRDYGYTF. The CDR3 DNA reads TGTGCCAGCAGGACCTCGGGGAGGGACTATGGCTACACCTTC.

The chain is built from TRBV6-1 and TRBJ1-2; D possibly corresponds to TRBD1 (5 bases). V was pared by 1 base and J by 9 bases, with 15 bases between. The CDR3 has 14 residues. Germline V CDR1 and CDR2: MNHNS, SASEGT. CDR3 protein: CASSEGQLPFSYTF. CDR3 DNA: TGTGCCAGCAGTGAAGGACAGCTCCCCTTTAGCTACACCTTC.

This chain joins TRBV19 and TRBJ1-2; tentatively, D is TRBD1 (5 bases). CDR3 length: 14 amino acids. Trimming took off 1 base at V and 4 bases at J, with 10 bases between the two ends. Germline V gene sequence: CDR1 LNHDA, CDR2 SQIVND (reference sequence). This CDR3 is CASSIATGPYGYTF. The CDR3 DNA is TGTGCCAGTAGTATAGCAACGGGACCCTATGGCTACACCTTC. The variable domain in full, with the rest retrieved from reference TRBV19 and TRBJ1-2, is DGGITQSPKYLFRKEGQNVTLSCEQNLNHDAMYWYRQDPGQGLRLIYYSQIVNDFQKGDIAEGYSVSREKKESFPLTVTSAQKNPTAFYLCASSIATGPYGYTFGSGTRLTVV.

The V call is TRBV7-2, the J call TRBJ2-3, with TRBD2 matching 7 bases. The CDR3 runs 18 residues. The ends lost 2 bases at V and 3 bases at J; junction bases unmatched: 14. The germline CDR1 and CDR2 sequences are SGHTA and FQGNSA. CDR3 sequence (DNA): TGTGCCAGCAGCTTAAGGGCCGAGGCGGGAGTGAAGACAGATACGCAGTATTTT. It translates to CASSLRAEAGVKTDTQYF.